The 22 T cell receptor beta chains reported below all come from one sample, sequenced in a study of T cells in Graves' hyperthyroidism and ophthalmopathy. Template material for amplifying TCR beta CDR3 regions consisted of RNA transcripts. Initially, a first-round RT-PCR of the TCR CDR3 employed the HTBI primer set. TCRdb redid the calling of the multiplex PCR reads with MiXCR, one entry per CDR3 protein. The sample includes around 540,000 distinct CDR3 sequences, about 16% of them seen just once. The sequencing sample was made of blood. These receptor sequences come from a young woman with Graves' ophthalmopathy.

This clonotype has just one count. The chain is built from TRBV6-6 and TRBJ2-5; TRBD1 or TRBD2 may be the D gene (5 bases each). The ends were cut back, 0 bases at V and 7 bases at J, with 9 bases in the middle. In germline, CDR1 is MNHNY, CDR2 SVGAGI (reference sequence). The length of the CDR3 is 13 residues. Here the CDR3 reads CASSYSGTGTQYF. The CDR3 DNA reads TGTGCCAGCAGTTACTCAGGGACGGGGACCCAGTACTTC.

The chain has TRBV19 and TRBJ1-5; D gene ambiguous. Trimming took 5 bases from V and 6 from J, leaving 11 bases between them. The CDR3 is 13 residues long. From germline, CDR1 is LNHDA and CDR2 SQIVND (reference sequence). CDR3 protein: CASSPEEGQPQHF. As DNA, the CDR3 is TGTGCCAGTAGTCCGGAAGAGGGTCAGCCCCAGCATTTT. The full variable domain, completed using reference TRBV19 and TRBJ1-5, is DGGITQSPKYLFRKEGQNVTLSCEQNLNHDAMYWYRQDPGQGLRLIYYSQIVNDFQKGDIAEGYSVSREKKESFPLTVTSAQKNPTAFYLCASSPEEGQPQHFGDGTRLSIL.

This clonotype turned up a few times. The CDR3 loop reads CSVAYRAGDEQFF. In DNA, the CDR3 is TGCAGCGTCGCATACAGGGCGGGAGATGAGCAGTTCTTC. This chain uses TRBV29-1 with TRBJ2-1; maybe TRBD2 (7 bases). This CDR3 spans 13 amino acids. Germline-derived CDR1 and CDR2 are SQVTM and ANQGSEA. Between the trimmed V and J ends, which lost 6 bases and 8 bases, there was a span of 17 bases.

V and J are TRBV29-1 and TRBJ2-3; D might be TRBD1 or TRBD2, each matching 5 bases. The CDR3 covers 13 residues. The germline V gene encodes CDR1 SQVTM and CDR2 ANQGSEA. Between the trimmed V and J ends, which lost 4 bases and 2 bases, there was a span of 10 bases. The CDR3 bases are TGCAGCGTTGTGTCGGGGACCACAGATACGCAGTATTTT. This sequence encodes CSVVSGTTDTQYF.

This clonotype was counted ten times or more. The chain joins TRBV7-2 to TRBJ2-5, with 7 bases that match TRBD1. Germline trimming cut 4 bases from V and 5 bases from J; bases unmatched to any gene: 1. This CDR3 region has 12 residues. Germline V CDR1 and CDR2: SGHTA, FQGNSA. This CDR3 is CASSYRGETQYF. CDR3 nucleotide sequence: TGTGCCAGCAGCTACAGGGGCGAGACCCAGTACTTC.

This clonotype appeared many times. The chain has TRBV20-1 and TRBJ2-7, with D possibly TRBD2 on 5 matching bases. Trimming shortened V by 1 base and J by 3 bases, and 16 bases separated the two germline ends. The CDR3 contains 15 residues. Germline CDR1 and CDR2: DFQATT and SNEGSKA (reference sequence). CDR3 protein: CSARAWTVLFYEQYF. The CDR3, as DNA: TGCAGTGCTAGAGCCTGGACTGTCTTGTTCTACGAGCAGTACTTC.

This clonotype came up many times. J is TRBJ2-3 and V is TRBV28; the match to TRBD2 covers 7 bases. V shed 7 bases and J 2 bases; nucleotides not matched to a gene: 6. The CDR3 contains 14 residues. Germline loops: CDR1 MDHEN, CDR2 SYDVKM. The CDR3 is CASKLAENTDTQYF. The CDR3 nucleotides read TGTGCCAGCAAGCTAGCGGAGAACACAGATACGCAGTATTTT.

The CDR3 protein is CASRPREQETQYF. The DNA of the CDR3 is TGTGCCAGCCGACCCCGGGAGCAAGAGACCCAGTACTTC. The chain uses TRBV19 and TRBJ2-5; perhaps TRBD2 as D (6 bases). Trimming pared 9 bases from V and 2 bases from J, leaving 13 bases between. The CDR3 sequence is 13 residues long. Looked up from germline, CDR1 is LNHDA and CDR2 is SQIVND (reference sequence).

This clonotype was detected many times. The chain has TRBV7-3 and TRBJ2-1; the match to TRBD2 covers 9 bases. The germline CDR1 and CDR2 sequences are SGHTA and FQGTGA. V lost 4 bases to trimming and J lost 8 bases; unmatched junction nucleotides: 6. The CDR3 consists of 14 residues. This CDR3 reads CASSSRGGGDEQFF. The CDR3, as DNA: TGTGCCAGCAGCTCGCGGGGGGGTGGCGATGAGCAGTTCTTC. The full variable domain, its missing parts supplied by reference TRBV7-3 and TRBJ2-1, is GAGVSQTPSNKVTEKGKYVELRCDPISGHTALYWYRQSLGQGPEFLIYFQGTGAADDSGLPNDRFFAVRPEGSVSTLKIQRTERGDSAVYLCASSSRGGGDEQFFGPGTRLTVL.

This clonotype was counted many times. The rearrangement links TRBV3-1 to TRBJ2-5; tentatively, D is TRBD2 (5 bases). The CDR3 totals 14 residues. Germline values: CDR1 LGHDT, CDR2 YNNKEL (reference sequence). V lost 1 base and J lost 2, with 8 bases in between. The CDR3 here is CASSQAGEQETQYF. DNA of the CDR3: TGTGCCAGCAGCCAAGCCGGGGAGCAAGAGACCCAGTACTTC.

This clonotype was detected only a few times. The chain has TRBV5-1 and TRBJ2-1; 13 nucleotides agree with TRBD2. The germline V gene has CDR1 SGHRS and CDR2 YFSETQ. Losses at the gene ends were 4 bases for V and 0 bases for J; bases not matched to a gene: 7. The CDR3 consists of 18 residues. CDR3 sequence reads: CASSHWTSGSGSYNEQFF. CDR3 in DNA: TGCGCCAGCAGCCACTGGACTAGCGGGAGTGGCTCCTACAATGAGCAGTTCTTC.

V gene TRBV20-1 combines with J gene TRBJ2-3, with 10 nucleotides matching TRBD2. This CDR3 has 14 amino acids. The J segment lost 3 bases and the V segment lost 5 bases, leaving 5 bases of the junction unmatched. Germline CDR1 reads DFQATT; CDR2 reads SNEGSKA (reference sequence). The CDR3 region is CSAATSGPTDTQYF. The CDR3 region has the DNA TGCAGTGCTGCGACTAGCGGGCCGACAGATACGCAGTATTTT.

This clonotype was observed a handful of times. The CDR3 nucleotides read TGTGCCAGCAGCCAAGAATTAGCCTATGAGCAGTTCTTC. This encodes CASSQELAYEQFF. This chain uses TRBV14 with TRBJ2-1; D not certain. CDR1 and CDR2 from the germline V gene are SGHDN and FVKESK. The V end was cut by 0 bases, the J end by 8 bases, with 8 bases between. CDR3 length: 13 residues. Full variable domain (outside the CDR3, taken from reference TRBV14 and TRBJ2-1): EAGVTQFPSHSVIEKGQTVTLRCDPISGHDNLYWYRRVMGKEIKFLLHFVKESKQDESGMPNNRFLAERTGGTYSTLKVQPAELEDSGVYFCASSQELAYEQFFGPGTRLTVL.

This clonotype was picked up many times. This chain links TRBV20-1 with TRBJ2-3; possibly TRBD1 or TRBD2 for D (5 bases each). CDR1 and CDR2 (germline): DFQATT, SNEGSKA (reference sequence). This CDR3 is 14 amino acids long. The V end lost 6 bases, the J end lost 2 bases, and 15 bases lay between the germline ends. The CDR3 DNA reads TGCAGTGCGTTGACCGGGACGGCCACAGATACGCAGTATTTT. This sequence encodes CSALTGTATDTQYF.

This clonotype showed up just a few times. The chain recombines TRBV11-2 with TRBJ2-7, with D perhaps TRBD2 (6 bases). The CDR3 covers 13 residues. Looked up from germline, CDR1 is SGHAT and CDR2 is FQNNGV. Trimming left V 10 bases short and J 5 bases short, with 18 bases between. The CDR3 DNA reads as TGTGCCACCGGCCCCCGGGAGTGGGACGAGCAGTACTTC. Its protein is CATGPREWDEQYF.

This clonotype was detected many times. As DNA, the CDR3 is TGTGCCAGCAGTTTCCTCGGACGGCCAATTTCCCAGTACTTC. This translates into CASSFLGRPISQYF. The V gene is TRBV12-3 or TRBV12-4, the J gene TRBJ2-5; D is unresolved. Trimming took off 3 bases at V and 9 bases at J, with 17 bases between the two ends. The length of the CDR3 is 14 residues.

This clonotype has a count of ten or more. This CDR3 is CASSDGQGAYGYTF. CDR3 bases: TGTGCCAGCAGCGACGGACAGGGGGCCTATGGCTACACCTTC. The chain carries TRBV28 and TRBJ1-2; TRBD1 matches 11 bases. With V trimmed by 6 bases and J by 4 bases, 4 bases remained unmatched. CDR1 is MDHEN, CDR2 SYDVKM, per germline. The CDR3 loop spans 14 amino acids.

The V and J genes are TRBV20-1 and TRBJ2-7; D possibly corresponds to TRBD2 (5 bases). Per the germline V gene, CDR1 is DFQATT and CDR2 is SNEGSKA (reference sequence). V was clipped by 0 bases and J by 3 bases, with 15 bases between them. CDR3 size: 15 residues. CDR3 amino acids: CSAREPDVGGYEQYF. As DNA, the CDR3 is TGCAGTGCTAGAGAGCCAGACGTTGGAGGCTACGAGCAGTACTTC.

As to this clonotype: One end of the junction does not line up with germline, which may come from a read error. The genes are TRBV11-2 and TRBJ2-2; 8 bases map to TRBD1. CDR1 is SGHAT, CDR2 FQNNGV, per germline. The CDR3 length is 15 residues. CDR3 DNA: TGTGTCAGCAGCTTTGCCAGGGGGCGCCCCGGGGAGCTGTTTTTT. Amino acids: CVSSFARGRPGELFF. Full variable domain (remainder filled in from reference TRBV11-2 and TRBJ2-2): EAGVAQSPRYKIIEKRQSVAFWCNPISGHATLYWYQQILGQGPKLLIQFQNNGVVDDSQLPKDRFSAERLKGVDSTLKIQPAKLEDSAVYLCVSSFARGRPGELFFGEGSRLTVL.

The rearrangement links TRBV12-3 or TRBV12-4 to TRBJ1-5; no clear D gene. CDR3 length: 15 residues. V was pared by 4 bases and J by 0 bases, with 10 bases between. The CDR3 is CASSSQGYSNQPQHF. The CDR3 coding sequence is TGTGCCAGCAGTTCACAAGGGTATAGCAATCAGCCCCAGCATTTT.

This clonotype was counted many times. The V gene is TRBV2, the J gene TRBJ1-1; D remains ambiguous. Germline V gene sequence: CDR1 SNHLY, CDR2 FYNNEI. Trimming took off 4 bases at V and 3 bases at J, with 9 bases between the two ends. CDR3 length equals 13 residues. The CDR3 nucleotides are TGTGCCAGCAGTGGTAGTGGCTACACTGAAGCTTTCTTT. This translates into CASSGSGYTEAFF. Looking up the rest from reference TRBV2 and TRBJ1-1 gives the full variable domain: EPEVTQTPSHQVTQMGQEVILRCVPISNHLYFYWYRQILGQKVEFLVSFYNNEISEKSEIFDDQFSVERPDGSNFTLKIRSTKLEDSAMYFCASSGSGYTEAFFGQGTRLTVV.

The V gene is TRBV20-1, the J gene TRBJ1-2; the D gene is possibly TRBD1 (5 bases). V gave up 1 base and J gave up 4 bases, with 7 bases separating them. This CDR3 has 12 residues. Germline lookup yields CDR1 DFQATT and CDR2 SNEGSKA (reference sequence). DNA for the CDR3: TGCAGTGCTAGAGTAGGGACCTATGGCTACACCTTC. It yields the protein CSARVGTYGYTF.